This T cell receptor beta chain was recovered during a study of shared clonotypes between healthy human individuals (TCRdb year 2020). With regard to the full study: The cohort comprised a couple of women and three men aged 18 to 49 years. Per donor, three plates each were used for CD4 naive and CD4 memory, two for CD8 naive, and one for CD8 memory. To estimate repertoire size and how much clonotypes are shared between individuals, the study performed deep sequencing of blood TCR repertoires from a handful of healthy adults. Different laboratories and diverse techniques were used to prepare libraries and sequence TCR repertoires, to increase sequencing depth and limit assay-specific biases. Each donor's leukapheresis produced roughly between roughly 0.85 and 10 billion PBMCs.

Healthy HIV-negative adults with no recently reported acute infections or vaccinations were included as donors. Only Caucasian adults living in Nashville, Tennessee, USA were represented among the donors. Magnetic negative selection was used to enrich CD4+ T cells, after which naive cells were positively selected on CD45RA and the negative fraction became the memory subset. Blood was obtained by leukapheresis, after which PBMCs were separated by Ficoll-Histopaque density gradient centrifugation and cryopreserved in liquid nitrogen vapor phase. Analytical flow cytometry was used to check the purity and quantity of each magnetically sorted T cell population. Each sorted fraction had its genomic DNA isolated and then quantified by UV absorbance on a Nanodrop 2000c. Using the deep immunoSEQ assay, multiplex PCR amplified TCR CDR3 regions from genomic DNA. Extracted genomic DNA from each cell subset was distributed evenly across all wells of several immunoSEQ 96-well plates, and each plate was treated as a replicate. For sorted subsets, approximately 0.2 ug of genomic DNA, equivalent to roughly 30,000 T cell genomes, went into each replicate PCR. Purified libraries were measured with a Qubit 3.0 fluorometer, size-checked on a Bioanalyzer 2100, and measured again with the KAPA Library Quantification kit. Every immunoSEQ 96-well plate was sequenced on a dedicated single-read 150-cycle Illumina NextSeq 550 flow cell. The study's processing was this. Because only junctional sequences without quality scores were contained in the immunoSEQ output, filtering matching that applied to full-length reads could not be performed. To assign V/J genes and CDR3, sequences were annotated against IMGT germline references using PyIR, a Python wrapper for IgBLAST v1.9. Any read was removed if the V/J assignment was weak (E-value above 1e-6), the CDR3 was missing, or the read contained stop codons, out-of-frame junctions, or ambiguous translated residues. A V3J clonotype was defined by an identical inferred V gene, J gene, and CDR3 amino acid sequence. The percentage overlap between two repertoires was calculated by dividing the number of shared unique clonotypes by the size of the smaller repertoire. RTK rarefaction, the Chao1 estimator, and Recon v2.1 estimates of unobserved clonotypes were used to assess repertoire richness. OLGA was used to compute generation probabilities for all TCRbeta clonotypes that the gDNA method yielded from a handful of donors. Here the immuneACCESS table is served through TCRdb, limited to in-frame sequences with V and J called. Missing clones are a known gap in these copies; in checked studies unresolved V genes cover under half, and the rest lacks a known reason. The DNA was the basis for D and trimming; V, J and clone size are from that table. Here the sample has 550,000 to 800,000 clones; roughly 70% occur a single time. The ten largest make up around 1.6% of the sample.

The research as a whole found: Higher generation probabilities were observed for clonotypes shared by all four sorted-subset donors than for non-shared clonotypes. Naive subsets generally had larger estimated clonotype richness than memory subsets. Sampling was restricted to blood, and TCR repertoires in tissue are likely to differ from TCR repertoires in blood. Rarefaction of sorted-subset datasets indicated incomplete sequencing despite the large sequencing depth. Pairwise subsampling indicated that sequencing depth was expected to affect the degree of clonotype sharing among donors. When a few donors were compared, the shared fraction of clonotypes was about 5% for naive CD4, approximately 3.5% for naive CD8, 2% to 2.5% for memory CD4, and less than 0.45% for memory CD8. The genetic and exposure-history diversity represented was limited by the small number of donors.

Concerning this clone: Its target antigen remains unknown. Base qualities are not at hand, and no much larger clone is one base apart.

The sequence was collected from a woman aged 25 to 39 in good health. Sequenced material: memory CD4+ T cells sorted from blood. The sample's cell subset or site label, in plain terms: CD45RA-negative fraction.

Read as DNA, the sequence is TGTGCCAGCAGCTTAGGGAGCCCCTCGCCGCAGTATTTT. It codes for CASSLGSPSPQYF. This chain is built from TRBV11-1 and TRBJ2-3; no D segment can be confidently identified. V loses 1 base, J loses 10 bases, and the germline ends lie 12 bases apart. The CDR3, cysteine through phenylalanine, is 13 amino acids long. Kept here is only the CDR3 DNA, which spans 39 bases and is read in frame from base 1. The germline V gene (reference sequence) yields SGHAT for CDR1 and FQDESV for CDR2. The reference TRBV11-1 and TRBJ2-3 proteins fill in what lies around the CDR3, so the full variable domain reads EAEVAQSPRYKITEKSQAVAFWCDPISGHATLYWYRQILGQGPELLVQFQDESVVDDSQLPKDRFSAERLKGVDSTLKIQPAELGDSAMYLCASSLGSPSPQYFGPGTRLTVL.